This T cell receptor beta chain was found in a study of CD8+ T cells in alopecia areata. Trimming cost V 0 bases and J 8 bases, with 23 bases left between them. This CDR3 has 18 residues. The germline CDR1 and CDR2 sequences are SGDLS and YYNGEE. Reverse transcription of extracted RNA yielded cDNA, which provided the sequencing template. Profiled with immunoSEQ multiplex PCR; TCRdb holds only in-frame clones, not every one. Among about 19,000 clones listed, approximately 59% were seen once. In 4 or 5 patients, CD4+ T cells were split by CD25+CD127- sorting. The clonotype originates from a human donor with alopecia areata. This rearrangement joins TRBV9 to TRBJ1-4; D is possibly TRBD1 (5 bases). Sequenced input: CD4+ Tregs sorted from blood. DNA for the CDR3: TGTGCCAGCAGCGTAGAAGGCAGGGTGTATAGGGATGTAGAAAAACTGTTTTTT. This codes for CASSVEGRVYRDVEKLFF.